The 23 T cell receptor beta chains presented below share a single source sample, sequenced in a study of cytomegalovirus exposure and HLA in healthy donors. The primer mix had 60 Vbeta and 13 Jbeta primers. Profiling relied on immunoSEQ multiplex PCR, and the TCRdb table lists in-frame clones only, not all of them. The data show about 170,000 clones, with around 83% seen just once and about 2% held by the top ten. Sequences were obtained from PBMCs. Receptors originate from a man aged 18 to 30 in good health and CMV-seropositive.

CDR3 protein: CASSLERTGGSYEQYF. The CDR3 DNA reads TGTGCCAGCAGCTTAGAAAGGACAGGGGGCTCCTACGAGCAGTACTTC. This chain joins TRBV7-8 and TRBJ2-7; TRBD1 agrees at 10 bases. Per germline, CDR1 SGHVS and CDR2 FQNEAQ. The CDR3 length is 16 residues. After removal of 1 base from V and 0 bases from J, the junction contained 3 bases not matched to a gene.

The CDR3 DNA reads as TGTGCCAGCAGTTTATCCGAGATCGACACAGATACGCAGTATTTT. Translation: CASSLSEIDTDTQYF. The rearrangement links TRBV27 to TRBJ2-3, with D unclear. V lost 0 bases and J 2 bases, leaving 9 bases between the germline ends. This CDR3 region has 15 residues. Germline-derived CDR1 and CDR2 are MNHEY and SMNVEV (reference sequence).

CDR3 protein: CASSPGAGALTEAFF. The CDR3 DNA is TGCGCCAGCAGCCCCGGAGCGGGGGCGCTCACTGAAGCTTTCTTT. The chain links TRBV4-3 to TRBJ1-1; D might be TRBD1 (6 bases). Trimming left V 4 bases short and J 4 bases short, with 16 bases between. The CDR3 extends over 15 amino acids. Germline CDR1 reads LGHNA; CDR2 reads YSLEER.

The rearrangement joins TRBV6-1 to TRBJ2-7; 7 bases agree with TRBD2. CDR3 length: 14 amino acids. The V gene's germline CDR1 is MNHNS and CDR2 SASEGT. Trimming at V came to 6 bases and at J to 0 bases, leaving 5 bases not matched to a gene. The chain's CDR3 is CASSLADSSYEQYF. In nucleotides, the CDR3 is TGTGCCAGCAGCCTAGCGGATAGCTCCTACGAGCAGTACTTC.

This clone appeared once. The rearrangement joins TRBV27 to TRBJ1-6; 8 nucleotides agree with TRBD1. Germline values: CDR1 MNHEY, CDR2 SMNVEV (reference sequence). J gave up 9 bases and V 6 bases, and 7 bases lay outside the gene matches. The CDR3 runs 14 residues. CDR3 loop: CASSPGQGFSPLHF. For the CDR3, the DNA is TGTGCCAGCAGCCCCGGACAGGGCTTTTCACCCCTCCACTTT.

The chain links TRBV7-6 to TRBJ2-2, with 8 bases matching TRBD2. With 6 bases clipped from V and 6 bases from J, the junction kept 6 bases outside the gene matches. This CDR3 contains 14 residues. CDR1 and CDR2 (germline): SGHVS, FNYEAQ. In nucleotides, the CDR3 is TGTGCCAGCAGTACAGCGGGGGATGCCGGGGAGCTGTTTTTT. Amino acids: CASSTAGDAGELFF.

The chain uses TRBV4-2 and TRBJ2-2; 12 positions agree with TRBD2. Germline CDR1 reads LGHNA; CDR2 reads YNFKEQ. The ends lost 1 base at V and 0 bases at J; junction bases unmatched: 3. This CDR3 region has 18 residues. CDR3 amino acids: CASSQGLAGVANTGELFF. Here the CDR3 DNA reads TGTGCCAGCAGCCAAGGACTAGCGGGGGTCGCGAACACCGGGGAGCTGTTTTTT.

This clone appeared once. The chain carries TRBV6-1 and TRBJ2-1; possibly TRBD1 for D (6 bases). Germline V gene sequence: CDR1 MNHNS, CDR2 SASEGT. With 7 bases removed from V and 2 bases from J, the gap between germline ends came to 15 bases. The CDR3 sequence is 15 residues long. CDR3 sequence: CASILGTPTYNEQFF. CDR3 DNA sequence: TGTGCCAGCATTCTAGGGACACCGACCTACAATGAGCAGTTCTTC.

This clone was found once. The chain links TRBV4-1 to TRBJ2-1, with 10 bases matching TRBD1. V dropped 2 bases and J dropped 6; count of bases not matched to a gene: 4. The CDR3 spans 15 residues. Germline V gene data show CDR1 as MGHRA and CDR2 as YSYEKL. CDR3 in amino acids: CASSQRGQGTNEQFF. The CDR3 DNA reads TGCGCCAGCAGCCAAAGGGGACAGGGGACCAATGAGCAGTTCTTC.

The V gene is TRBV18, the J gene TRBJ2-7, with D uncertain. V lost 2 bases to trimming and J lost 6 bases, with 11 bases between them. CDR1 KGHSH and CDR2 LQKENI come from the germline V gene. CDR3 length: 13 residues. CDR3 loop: CASSPEVAGEQYF. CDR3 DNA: TGTGCCAGCTCACCAGAGGTGGCTGGCGAGCAGTACTTC.

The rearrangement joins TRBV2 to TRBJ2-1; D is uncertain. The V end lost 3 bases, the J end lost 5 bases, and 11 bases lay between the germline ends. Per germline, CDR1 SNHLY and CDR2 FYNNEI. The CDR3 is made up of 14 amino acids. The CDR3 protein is CASSDGRRDNEQFF. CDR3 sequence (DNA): TGTGCCAGCAGTGACGGCAGGCGCGACAATGAGCAGTTCTTC.

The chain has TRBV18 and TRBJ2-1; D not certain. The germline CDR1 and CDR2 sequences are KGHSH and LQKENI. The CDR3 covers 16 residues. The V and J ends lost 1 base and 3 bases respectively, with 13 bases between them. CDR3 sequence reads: CASSPLADSIYNEQFF. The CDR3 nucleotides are TGTGCCAGCTCACCACTCGCGGATTCTATCTACAATGAGCAGTTCTTC.

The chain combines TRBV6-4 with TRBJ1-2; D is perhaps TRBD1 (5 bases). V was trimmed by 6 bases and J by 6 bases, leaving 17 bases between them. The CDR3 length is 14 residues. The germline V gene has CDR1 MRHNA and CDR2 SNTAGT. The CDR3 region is CASSETEGGDGYTF. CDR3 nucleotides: TGTGCCAGCAGCGAAACAGAAGGAGGGGATGGCTACACCTTC.

The CDR3 reads CASSAGGEGYTF. The CDR3 DNA reads TGTGCCAGCTCCGCAGGGGGCGAAGGCTACACCTTC. The V and J genes are TRBV18 and TRBJ1-2, with 8 bases that match TRBD1. V shed 6 bases and J 8 bases; nucleotides not matched to a gene: 5. The CDR3 sequence is 12 residues long. Germline loops: CDR1 KGHSH, CDR2 LQKENI.

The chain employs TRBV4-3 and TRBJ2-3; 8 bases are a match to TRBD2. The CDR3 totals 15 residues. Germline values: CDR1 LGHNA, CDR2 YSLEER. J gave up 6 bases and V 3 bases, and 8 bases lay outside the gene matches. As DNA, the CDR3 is TGCGCCAGCAGCCAGATAGACGGGGGGGGCGATACGCAGTATTTT. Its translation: CASSQIDGGGDTQYF.

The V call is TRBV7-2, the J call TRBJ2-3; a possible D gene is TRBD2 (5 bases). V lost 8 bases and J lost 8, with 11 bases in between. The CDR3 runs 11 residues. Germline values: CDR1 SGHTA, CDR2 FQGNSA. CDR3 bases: TGTGCCAGCGCCGTGGCGGGTACGCAGTATTTT. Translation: CASAVAGTQYF. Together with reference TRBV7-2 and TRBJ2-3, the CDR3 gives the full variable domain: GAGVSQSPSNKVTEKGKDVELRCDPISGHTALYWYRQSLGQGLEFLIYFQGNSAPDKSGLPSDRFSAERTGGSVSTLTIQRTQQEDSAVYLCASAVAGTQYFGPGTRLTVL.

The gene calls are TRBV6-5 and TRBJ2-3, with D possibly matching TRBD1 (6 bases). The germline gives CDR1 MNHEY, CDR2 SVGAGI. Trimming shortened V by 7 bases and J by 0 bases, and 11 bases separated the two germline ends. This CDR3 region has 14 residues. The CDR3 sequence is CASTGTPSTDTQYF. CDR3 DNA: TGTGCCAGCACGGGGACACCCAGCACAGATACGCAGTATTTT.

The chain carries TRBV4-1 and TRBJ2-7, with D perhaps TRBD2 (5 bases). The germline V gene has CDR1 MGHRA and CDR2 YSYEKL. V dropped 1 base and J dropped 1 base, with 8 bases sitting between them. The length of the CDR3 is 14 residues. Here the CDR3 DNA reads TGCGCCAGCAGCCAAGTGACGGGATCCTACGAGCAGTACTTC. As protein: CASSQVTGSYEQYF.

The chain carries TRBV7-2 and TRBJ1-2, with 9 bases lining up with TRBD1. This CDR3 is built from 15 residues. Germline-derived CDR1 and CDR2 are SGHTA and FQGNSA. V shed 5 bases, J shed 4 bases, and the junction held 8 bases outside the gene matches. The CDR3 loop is CASSPGTGLFYGYTF. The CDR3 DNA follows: TGTGCCAGCAGCCCGGGGACAGGGCTATTCTATGGCTACACCTTC.

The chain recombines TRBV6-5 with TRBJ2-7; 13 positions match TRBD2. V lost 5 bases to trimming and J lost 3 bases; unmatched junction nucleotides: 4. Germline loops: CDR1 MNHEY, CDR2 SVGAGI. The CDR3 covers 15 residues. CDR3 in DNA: TGTGCCAGCAGTCCACGGACTAGCGGGGGCTACGAGCAGTACTTC. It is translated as CASSPRTSGGYEQYF.

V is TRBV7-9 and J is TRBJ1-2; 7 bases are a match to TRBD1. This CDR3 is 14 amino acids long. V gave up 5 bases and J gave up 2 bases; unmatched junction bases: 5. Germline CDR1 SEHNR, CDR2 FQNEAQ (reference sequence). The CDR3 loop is CASSAPTGNYGYTF. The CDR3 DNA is TGTGCCAGCAGCGCACCGACAGGGAACTATGGCTACACCTTC.

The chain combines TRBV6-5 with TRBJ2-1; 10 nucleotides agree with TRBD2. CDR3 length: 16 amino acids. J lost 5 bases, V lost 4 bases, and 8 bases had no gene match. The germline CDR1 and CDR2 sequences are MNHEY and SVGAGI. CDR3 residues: CASSSNSGGKNNEQFF. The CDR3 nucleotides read TGTGCCAGCAGTTCTAATAGCGGGGGGAAAAACAATGAGCAGTTCTTC.

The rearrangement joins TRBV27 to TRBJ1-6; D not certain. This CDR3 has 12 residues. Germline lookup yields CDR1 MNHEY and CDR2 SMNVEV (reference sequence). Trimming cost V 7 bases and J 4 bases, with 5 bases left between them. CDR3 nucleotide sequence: TGTGCCAGCAAACAGTATAATTCACCCCTCCACTTT. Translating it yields CASKQYNSPLHF.